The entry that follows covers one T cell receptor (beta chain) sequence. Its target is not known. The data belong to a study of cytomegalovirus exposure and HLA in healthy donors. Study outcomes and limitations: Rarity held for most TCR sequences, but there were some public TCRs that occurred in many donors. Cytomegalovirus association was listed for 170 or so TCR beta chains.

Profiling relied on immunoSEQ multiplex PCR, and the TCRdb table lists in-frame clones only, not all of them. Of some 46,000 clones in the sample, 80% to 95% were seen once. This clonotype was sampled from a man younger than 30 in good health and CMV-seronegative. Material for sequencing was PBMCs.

Here the CDR3 reads CASSPQAGGRSTDTQYF. In nucleotides, the CDR3 is TGTGCCAGCAGCCCCCAAGCGGGAGGGCGTAGCACAGATACGCAGTATTTT. The J gene is TRBJ2-3, the V gene TRBV9, with TRBD2 matching 10 bases. The CDR3 is made up of 17 amino acids. J was trimmed by 0 bases and V by 4 bases; bases with no gene match: 8. The germline V gene encodes CDR1 SGDLS and CDR2 YYNGEE.